Listed below are T cell receptor beta chains from one sample, sequenced in a study of blood T cell repertoires in COVID-19. Produced via immunoSEQ multiplex PCR; TCRdb's table is partial and in-frame only. The sample holds about 96,000 clones, about 87% seen once. Sample: peripheral blood. Every receptor here comes from a human donor with COVID-19, enrolled during active disease. The donor label of this sample is uncertain. CDR3s include the opening cysteine and the closing phenylalanine or tryptophan. The D gene is left open where the match is weak. Expanded clones are given a class, and other clones once, few, many or no size at all.

j_call d_call clone_size v_call cdr3_aa cdr3_nt
TRBJ2-7 NA NA TRBV5-1 CASSLMTASYEQYF TGCGCCAGCAGCTTGATGACAGCCTCCTACGAGCAGTACTTC
TRBJ2-7 NA NA TRBV5-1 CASSLGVWGPDEQYF TGCGCCAGCAGCTTGGGAGTTTGGGGGCCAGACGAGCAGTACTTC
TRBJ2-2 NA NA TRBV7-9 CASSFIGGTGAGELFF TGTGCCAGCAGCTTCATTGGCGGGACGGGCGCCGGGGAGCTGTTTTTT
TRBJ1-3 NA NA TRBV2 CASKGGGNTIYF TGTGCCAGCAAAGGTGGAGGCAACACCATATATTTT
TRBJ1-2 TRBD1 NA TRBV6-6 CASSPGQPNYGYTF TGTGCCAGCAGCCCGGGACAGCCTAACTATGGCTACACCTTC
TRBJ1-1 NA once TRBV12-3/TRBV12-4 CASSLAGPGGAFF TGTGCCAGCAGTCTCGCCGGGCCGGGGGGAGCTTTCTTT
TRBJ1-5 NA NA TRBV11-2 CASSSYGGPQHF TGTGCCAGCAGCTCATATGGAGGGCCCCAGCATTTT
TRBJ1-4 TRBD1 NA TRBV6-1 CASSEALGQGPEKLFF TGTGCCAGCAGTGAAGCGCTGGGACAGGGACCTGAAAAACTGTTTTTT
TRBJ2-2 NA NA TRBV5-1 CASSPTASNTGELFF TGCGCCAGCAGCCCGACAGCGTCGAACACCGGGGAGCTGTTTTTT
TRBJ2-1 TRBD2 NA TRBV25-1 CASSGPLAGVPNEQFF TGTGCCAGCAGTGGCCCGCTAGCGGGAGTGCCTAATGAGCAGTTCTTC
TRBJ1-1 NA many TRBV19 CATYRDMDTEAFF TGTGCCACGTACAGGGATATGGACACTGAAGCTTTCTTT
TRBJ2-2 TRBD1 NA TRBV2 CARGQSNTGELFF TGTGCCAGGGGACAGTCGAACACCGGGGAGCTGTTTTTT
TRBJ2-1 TRBD1 NA TRBV25-1 CASGGQGAPASYNEQFF TGTGCCAGCGGGGGACAGGGCGCTCCTGCCTCGTACAATGAGCAGTTCTTC
TRBJ1-1 TRBD1 NA TRBV7-3 CASSSGTGAEAFF TGTGCCAGCAGCTCCGGGACAGGGGCTGAAGCTTTCTTT
TRBJ1-3 TRBD1 NA TRBV13 CASSAGTGTGNTIYF TGTGCCAGCAGCGCGGGGACAGGGACTGGAAACACCATATATTTT
TRBJ2-3 NA NA TRBV7-7 CASSLDGSSADTQYF TGTGCTAGCAGCTTGGACGGGAGCTCGGCAGATACGCAGTATTTT
TRBJ2-1 TRBD1 NA TRBV24-1 CATSDGGQGWNEQFF TGTGCCACCAGTGATGGGGGACAGGGTTGGAATGAGCAGTTCTTC
TRBJ2-5 TRBD2 NA TRBV7-2 CASSPRLAGETQYF TGTGCCAGCAGCCCTAGACTAGCGGGAGAGACCCAGTACTTC
TRBJ2-1 NA NA TRBV4-2 CASSLTGGPGPYNEQFF TGTGCCAGCAGCCTAACCGGAGGACCGGGCCCCTACAATGAGCAGTTCTTC
TRBJ1-4 NA NA TRBV3-1/TRBV3-2 CASSQMSGFATNEKLFF TGTGCCAGCAGCCAAATGAGTGGTTTTGCAACTAATGAAAAACTGTTTTTT
TRBJ1-2 NA NA TRBV5-1 CASSSYRTGGGYTF TGCGCCAGCAGCTCCTACAGGACCGGGGGGGGCTACACCTTC
TRBJ2-3 TRBD1 NA TRBV25-1 CASSHRQGPALSTDTQYF TGTGCCAGCAGCCACAGACAGGGCCCTGCATTAAGCACAGATACGCAGTATTTT
TRBJ2-5 NA NA TRBV7-9 CASSSDTYQETQYF TGTGCCAGCAGCTCCGACACCTACCAAGAGACCCAGTACTTC
TRBJ1-1 NA once TRBV3-1/TRBV3-2 CASSQELMSVEAFF TGTGCCAGCAGCCAAGAACTTATGTCGGTGGAGGCTTTCTTT
TRBJ1-2 NA NA TRBV3-1/TRBV3-2 CASSQDWGVDGCTF TGTGCCAGCAGCCAAGATTGGGGGGTAGATGGGTGCACCTTC
TRBJ2-6 NA NA TRBV4-1 CASSGLSGANVLTF TGCGCCAGCAGTGGACTGTCTGGGGCCAACGTCCTGACTTTC
TRBJ2-6 TRBD2 NA TRBV19 CASSIMGGAGANVLTF TGTGCCAGTAGTATCATGGGAGGGGCCGGGGCCAACGTCCTGACTTTC
TRBJ2-2 NA few TRBV7-9 CASQGQNTGELFF TGTGCCAGTCAGGGCCAGAACACCGGGGAGCTGTTTTTT
TRBJ1-6 NA once TRBV15 CATSRGSPISYNSPLHF TGTGCCACCAGCAGAGGAAGCCCTATCTCCTATAATTCACCCCTCCACTTT
TRBJ2-3 NA NA TRBV2 CASDGDTDTQYF TGTGCCAGCGACGGGGACACAGATACGCAGTATTTT
TRBJ2-2 NA NA TRBV5-1 CASSVRGDAGELFF TGCGCCAGCAGCGTTCGGGGTGACGCCGGGGAGCTGTTTTTT
TRBJ1-1 TRBD1 NA TRBV19 CASSPQGSSTEAFF TGTGCCAGTAGCCCACAGGGGAGTAGCACTGAAGCTTTCTTT
TRBJ1-6 NA NA TRBV19 CASRPPGSYNSPLHF TGTGCCAGTAGGCCCCCCGGGTCCTATAATTCACCCCTCCACTTT
TRBJ1-2 NA once TRBV19 CASSHRMDGYTF TGTGCCAGTAGTCACAGGATGGATGGCTACACCTTC
TRBJ2-1 TRBD2 NA TRBV6-4 CASSEEGGRWYEQFF TGTGCCAGCAGTGAAGAAGGCGGGAGATGGTATGAGCAGTTCTTC
TRBJ2-2 TRBD1 NA TRBV7-9 CASDRGPGELFF TGTGCCAGCGACAGGGGCCCCGGGGAGCTGTTTTTT
TRBJ2-5 NA few TRBV6-5 CASTNPGATQYF TGTGCCAGCACGAATCCCGGAGCGACCCAGTACTTC
TRBJ1-1 NA NA TRBV27 CASSLKYRNTEAFF TGTGCCAGCAGTTTAAAGTACAGGAACACTGAAGCTTTCTTT
TRBJ2-1 TRBD2 NA TRBV3-1/TRBV3-2 CASSQDVGGSIVNEQFF TGTGCCAGCAGCCAAGATGTCGGCGGGAGTATTGTCAATGAGCAGTTCTTC